This T cell receptor (beta chain) was captured in a study of blood T cell repertoires in COVID-19 (dated by TCRdb to 2018 to 2021). A note on the overall study: The collaborator samples originated in the United States, Italy and Spain and spanned the acute and convalescent phases of COVID-19. The prospective study material was composed of cDNA or gDNA derived from T cells, B-cell-depleted T cells, or PBMCs. Deeply sampled blood TCRbeta repertoires from subjects exposed to, actively infected with, or recovered from COVID-19 were included in the dataset. The repertoires were released in a freely available public database intended as a resource for research on the immune response to SARS-CoV-2. Samples were obtained from the ongoing ImmuneRACE study (first 160 participants) and from approximately 1,200 subjects provided by 6 global collaborators. Nearly every sample came with metadata listing a de-identified subject ID, COVID-19 status, age in years and sex. Where HLA class I and class II types were available, the types were taken from metadata supplied by the sample provider, not from assay-based typing.

From its cysteine to its phenylalanine, the CDR3 spans 16 amino acids. Of the read, only the CDR3 DNA is kept; its 48 bases are in frame from base 1. Here V drops 2 bases and J drops 4 bases, and the junction holds 9 bases not matched to any gene. Sequences SGHKS (CDR1) and YYEKEE (CDR2) are obtained from the germline V gene (reference sequence). TCRbeta CDR3 regions were amplified from genomic DNA using the immunoSEQ Assay, a bias-controlled multiplex PCR. The authors' pipeline ran thus. Nucleated cell counts per sample were estimated from amplification of reference gene primers within the assay. To quantify the absolute abundance of each unique TCRbeta CDR3 rearrangement, sequence reads were collapsed and filtered. For each sample, productive Simpson clonality was calculated as the square root of Simpson's diversity index over productive rearrangements. TCRdb retrieved this table from immuneACCESS and kept in-frame rearrangements only. Not all clones are present; in checked studies, unresolved V genes account for under half, and no reason is known for the remainder. V and J calls and clone size are copied from that table; D and trimming were computed from the DNA. For this sample the table gives over 100,000 clones, of which roughly 86% were detected only once. 10% to 12% of the sample is taken by the ten largest.

Findings and caveats that apply to the study as a whole: The quantity of clinical and demographic metadata differed by source and by participant and was supplied without curation.

At one collaborating source in Seattle, patients were enrolled during active infection and were followed longitudinally through the course of disease. Collaborating institutions collected whole blood in K2EDTA tubes following their own protocols. Collaborator samples were shipped for TCRbeta analysis as frozen whole blood, isolated PBMCs, or DNA extracted from either sample type. In its sample, this clone was seen many times. Its cognate antigen has yet to be identified. Base qualities are not recorded, but no much larger clone differs from it by a single base. The chain is assembled from TRBV5-5 and TRBJ2-5; TRBD1 lines up with 9 middle nucleotides. The sequence derives from a woman aged 70 to 79 with COVID-19, enrolled during active disease. Sequenced: peripheral blood. The CDR3 is CASSLSFTGGGETQYF. In nucleotides, the sequence is TGTGCCAGCAGCTTATCCTTTACAGGGGGCGGAGAGACCCAGTACTTC.